This TCR beta chain was obtained from a study of Ad26.COV2.S vaccination and SARS-CoV-2 variants listed by TCRdb under 2021. Study-wide context: Vaccine-arm donors were drawn from COV1001, a multicentre, randomized, double-blind, placebo-controlled phase I-IIa trial of Ad26.COV2.S in healthy adults. Ad26.COV2.S was administered intramuscularly at a dose of 5x10^10 or 1x10^11 viral particles, either as one shot or as two shots given 56 days apart. TCRbeta repertoire sequencing was used to assess the specificity and breadth of SARS-CoV-2-reactive T cell receptors after Ad26.COV2.S vaccination. A total of approximately 32 samples were included in the TCR-sequenced set, comprising around 19 Ad26.COV2.S vaccine recipients, 5 placebo recipients and 8 SARS-CoV-2 convalescent individuals. Trial participants were randomized into five groups of five: low-dose or high-dose Ad26.COV2.S given once or twice, or placebo on both occasions. Throughout the experiments and outcome assessment, investigators stayed blinded to trial group allocation.

Broader findings and caveats from the paper: Comparable non-spike TCR breadth was observed between vaccine and placebo recipients, consistent with only spike being contained in the vaccine. Ad26.COV2.S recipients had higher spike-specific TCR breadth than placebo recipients (P = 0.0014). Substantial breadth of spike-specific CD8+ and CD4+ T cell responses was reported after vaccination. The study was not powered for comparison of responses between vaccine doses or regimens. The authors noted that the TCR breadth and depth analyses may have underestimated total T cell responses.

Spanning cysteine to phenylalanine, the CDR3 consists of 17 amino acids. Only CDR3 DNA is held: 51 bases, read in frame from base 1. CDR1 and CDR2 are drawn from the germline V gene: KGHDR, SFDVKD. Relative to germline, V is missing 3 bases and J is missing 7 bases, with 10 bases of the junction outside any gene match. TCRbeta CDR3 regions were sequenced with the immunoSEQ Assay. After extraction, genomic DNA underwent amplification by bias-controlled multiplex PCR, followed by high-throughput sequencing. In the paper's pipeline: To quantify the absolute abundance of every unique TCRbeta CDR3 region, sequences were collapsed and filtered. T cell fraction was estimated by normalizing TCRbeta template counts to usable DNA, which was measured by amplifying reference genes present in all nucleated cells. Repertoire TCRs were annotated as SARS-CoV-2-specific when V gene, CDR3 amino acid sequence and J gene were exactly matched to a known reactive TCR set. The reference SARS-CoV-2 TCR set was derived from MIRA and filtered for enrichment in COVID-19-positive ImmuneCODE repertoires, a step that removed public or cross-reactive TCRs. Using the MIRA antigens, annotated TCRs were further analysed by specific ORF or by position within an ORF. Depth was the summed frequency of annotated unique rearrangements, while breadth was defined as annotated unique rearrangements over total unique productive rearrangements. Group comparisons of TCR breadth used two-sided Wilcoxon rank-sum tests. TCRdb holds this immuneACCESS table with in-frame rearrangements only. Some clones are missing; in checked studies, unresolved V genes explain under half, and the rest has no known cause. For V, J and clone size, that table is used; D and trimming come from the DNA. This sample lists around 300,000 clones; approximately 86% were detected once. The leading ten clones occupy about 10% of the sample.

Regarding this clone: Which antigen it targets is not known. Per-base quality was not reported, and no clone a single base away is much larger than it.

Sample treatment or condition, as interpreted from the label and publication: over 15 received Ad26.COV2.S at low or high dose, single or two shots; about 5 received placebo; per-sample allocation not given. For vaccine and placebo recipients, the sequenced repertoires came from samples collected on day 63 after the first injection. Cohort 1b enrolled 20 to 30 adults aged 18-55 years at a single site in Boston, USA, between 29 July and 7 August 2020. Ad26.COV2.S consisted of a replication-incompetent adenovirus type 26 vector by which a prefusion-stabilized SARS-CoV-2 spike protein from the original Wuhan strain was expressed.

The receptor chain draws on TRBV24-1 and TRBJ2-1, and 11 junction bases match TRBD2. Sequencing used peripheral blood, obtained in a trial of Ad26.COV2.S vaccine versus placebo. The TCR comes from a person between 18 and 59 years old who received the Ad26.COV2.S COVID-19 vaccine or a placebo. The sequence in DNA is TGTGCCACCAGTGATATCCGACTAGCGGGAAATAGGAATGAGCAGTTCTTC. Translation gives CATSDIRLAGNRNEQFF.